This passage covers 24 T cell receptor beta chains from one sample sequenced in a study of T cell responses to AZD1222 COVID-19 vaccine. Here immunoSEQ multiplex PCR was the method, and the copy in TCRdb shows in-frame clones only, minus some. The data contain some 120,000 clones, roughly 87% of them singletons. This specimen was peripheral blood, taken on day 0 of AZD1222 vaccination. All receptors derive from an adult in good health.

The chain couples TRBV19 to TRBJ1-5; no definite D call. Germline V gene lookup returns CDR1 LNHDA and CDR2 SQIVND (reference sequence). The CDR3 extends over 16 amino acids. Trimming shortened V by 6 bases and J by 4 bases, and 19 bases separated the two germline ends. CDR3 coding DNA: TGTGCCAGTAGCCACCCACGGGTCAAAGGTAATCAGCCCCAGCATTTT. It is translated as CASSHPRVKGNQPQHF.

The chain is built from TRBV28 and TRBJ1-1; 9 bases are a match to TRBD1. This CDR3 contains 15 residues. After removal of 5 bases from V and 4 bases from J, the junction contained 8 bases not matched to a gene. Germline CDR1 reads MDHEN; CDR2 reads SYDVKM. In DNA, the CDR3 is TGTGCCAGCAGTCTTCCGGGACAGGGAATCACTGAAGCTTTCTTT. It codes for CASSLPGQGITEAFF.

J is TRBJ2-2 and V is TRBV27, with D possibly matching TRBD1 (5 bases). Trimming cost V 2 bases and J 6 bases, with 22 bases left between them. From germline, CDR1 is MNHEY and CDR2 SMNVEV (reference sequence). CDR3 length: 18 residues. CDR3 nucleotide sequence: TGTGCCAGCAGTTTAAACGAGGATGCTGGGGTAGGGGCCGGGGAGCTGTTTTTT. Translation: CASSLNEDAGVGAGELFF.

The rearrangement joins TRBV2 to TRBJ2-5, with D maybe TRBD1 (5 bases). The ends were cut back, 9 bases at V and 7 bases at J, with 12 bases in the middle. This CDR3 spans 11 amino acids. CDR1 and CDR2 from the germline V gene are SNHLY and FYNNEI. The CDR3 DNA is TGTGCCAGTCAGGGTCAGCGGACCCAGTACTTC. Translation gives CASQGQRTQYF. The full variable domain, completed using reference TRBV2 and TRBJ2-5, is EPEVTQTPSHQVTQMGQEVILRCVPISNHLYFYWYRQILGQKVEFLVSFYNNEISEKSEIFDDQFSVERPDGSNFTLKIRSTKLEDSAMYFCASQGQRTQYFGPGTRLLVL.

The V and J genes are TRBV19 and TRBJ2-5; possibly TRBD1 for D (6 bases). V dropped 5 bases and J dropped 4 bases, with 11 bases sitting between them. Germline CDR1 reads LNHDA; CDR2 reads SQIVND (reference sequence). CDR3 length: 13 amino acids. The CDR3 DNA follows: TGTGCCAGTAGTGCAGGGGTGGGAGAGACCCAGTACTTC. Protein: CASSAGVGETQYF.

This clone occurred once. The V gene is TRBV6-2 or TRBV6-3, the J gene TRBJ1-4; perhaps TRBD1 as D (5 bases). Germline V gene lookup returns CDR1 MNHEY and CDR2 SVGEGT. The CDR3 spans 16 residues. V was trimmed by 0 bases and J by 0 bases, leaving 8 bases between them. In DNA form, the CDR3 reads TGTGCCAGCAGTTACTCGCCGGGGGCAACTAATGAAAAACTGTTTTTT. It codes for CASSYSPGATNEKLFF.

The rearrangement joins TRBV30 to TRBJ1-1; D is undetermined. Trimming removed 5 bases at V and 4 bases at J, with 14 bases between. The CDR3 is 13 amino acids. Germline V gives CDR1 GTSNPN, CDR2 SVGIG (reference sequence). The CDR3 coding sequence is TGTGCCTGGCGGTGGGGAGAGGGCACTGAAGCTTTCTTT. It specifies CAWRWGEGTEAFF.

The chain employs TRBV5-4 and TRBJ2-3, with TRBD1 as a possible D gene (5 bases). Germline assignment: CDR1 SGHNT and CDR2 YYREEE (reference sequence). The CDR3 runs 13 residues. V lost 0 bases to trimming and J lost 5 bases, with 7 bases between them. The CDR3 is CASSLEGKDTQYF. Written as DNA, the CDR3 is TGTGCCAGCAGCTTGGAGGGGAAAGATACGCAGTATTTT.

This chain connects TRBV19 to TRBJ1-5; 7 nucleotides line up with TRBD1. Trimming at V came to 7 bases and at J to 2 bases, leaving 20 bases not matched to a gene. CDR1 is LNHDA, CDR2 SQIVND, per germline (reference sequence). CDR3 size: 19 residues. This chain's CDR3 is CASTAYMTGRNQGNQPQHF. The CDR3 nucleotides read TGTGCCAGTACCGCCTATATGACAGGGAGGAATCAGGGCAATCAGCCCCAGCATTTT.

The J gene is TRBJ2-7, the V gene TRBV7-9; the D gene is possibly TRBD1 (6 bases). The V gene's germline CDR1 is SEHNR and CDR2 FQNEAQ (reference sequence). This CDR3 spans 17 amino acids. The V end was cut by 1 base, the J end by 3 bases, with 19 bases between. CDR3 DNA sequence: TGTGCCAGCAGCTTAGTAAGTTTACACGCCAGGGGCTACGAGCAGTACTTC. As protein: CASSLVSLHARGYEQYF. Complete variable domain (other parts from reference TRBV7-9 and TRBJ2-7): DTGVSQNPRHKITKRGQNVTFRCDPISEHNRLYWYRQTLGQGPEFLTYFQNEAQLEKSRLLSDRFSAERPKGSFSTLEIQRTEQGDSAMYLCASSLVSLHARGYEQYFGPGTRLTVT.

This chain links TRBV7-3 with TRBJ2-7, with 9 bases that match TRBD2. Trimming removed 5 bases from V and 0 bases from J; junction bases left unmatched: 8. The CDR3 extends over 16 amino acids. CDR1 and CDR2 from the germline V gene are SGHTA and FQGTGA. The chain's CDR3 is CASSQGGTSNSYEQYF. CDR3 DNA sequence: TGTGCCAGCAGCCAAGGGGGGACTAGCAACTCCTACGAGCAGTACTTC.

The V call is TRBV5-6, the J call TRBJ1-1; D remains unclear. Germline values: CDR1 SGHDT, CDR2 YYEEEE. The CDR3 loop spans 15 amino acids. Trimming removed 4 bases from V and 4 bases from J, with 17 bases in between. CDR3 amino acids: CASSPAPGRVTEAFF. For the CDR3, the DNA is TGTGCCAGCAGCCCGGCCCCTGGGCGGGTCACTGAAGCTTTCTTT.

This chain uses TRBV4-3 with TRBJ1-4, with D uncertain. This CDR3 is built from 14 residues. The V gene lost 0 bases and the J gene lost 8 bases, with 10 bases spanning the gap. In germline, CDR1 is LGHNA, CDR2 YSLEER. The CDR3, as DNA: TGCGCCAGCAGCCAAGATAGTCCTACCGAAAAACTGTTTTTT. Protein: CASSQDSPTEKLFF.

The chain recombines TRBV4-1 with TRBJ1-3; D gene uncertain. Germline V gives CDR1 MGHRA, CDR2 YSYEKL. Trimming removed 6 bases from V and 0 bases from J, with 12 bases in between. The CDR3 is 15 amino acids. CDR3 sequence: CASRERTASGNTIYF. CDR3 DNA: TGCGCCAGCAGGGAGCGGACCGCCTCTGGAAACACCATATATTTT.

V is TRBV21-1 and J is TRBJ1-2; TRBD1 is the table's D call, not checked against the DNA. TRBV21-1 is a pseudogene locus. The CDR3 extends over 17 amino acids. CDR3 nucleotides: TGTGCCAGCAGCAAATGGGTCTGGGGCAGGGAAAACTATGGCTACACCTTC. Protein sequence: CASSKWVWGRENYGYTF.

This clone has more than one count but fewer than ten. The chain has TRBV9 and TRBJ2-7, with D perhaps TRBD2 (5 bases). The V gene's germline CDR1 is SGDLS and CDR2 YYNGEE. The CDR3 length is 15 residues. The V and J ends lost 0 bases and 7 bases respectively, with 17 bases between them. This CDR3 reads CASSVGEGVFEEQYF. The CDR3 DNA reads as TGTGCCAGCAGCGTAGGTGAGGGAGTATTTGAAGAGCAGTACTTC. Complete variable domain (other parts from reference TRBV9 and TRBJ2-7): DSGVTQTPKHLITATGQRVTLRCSPRSGDLSVYWYQQSLDQGLQFLIQYYNGEERAKGNILERFSAQQFPDLHSELNLSSLELGDSALYFCASSVGEGVFEEQYFGPGTRLTVT.

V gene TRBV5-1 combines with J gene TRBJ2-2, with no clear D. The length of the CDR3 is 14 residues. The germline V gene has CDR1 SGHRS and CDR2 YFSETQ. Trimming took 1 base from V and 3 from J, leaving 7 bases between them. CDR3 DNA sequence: TGCGCCAGCAGCTTGATTGGGTACACCGGGGAGCTGTTTTTT. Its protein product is CASSLIGYTGELFF. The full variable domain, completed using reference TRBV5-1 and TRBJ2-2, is KAGVTQTPRYLIKTRGQQVTLSCSPISGHRSVSWYQQTPGQGLQFLFEYFSETQRNKGNFPGRFSGRQFSNSRSEMNVSTLELGDSALYLCASSLIGYTGELFFGEGSRLTVL.

The CDR3 DNA sequence: TGTGCCAGCAGACAGGACGGTTCCTACGAGCAGTACTTC. Its translation is CASRQDGSYEQYF. V usage is TRBV6-5 and J usage is TRBJ2-7; TRBD1 might be the D (5 bases). The length of the CDR3 is 13 residues. Germline assignment: CDR1 MNHEY and CDR2 SVGAGI. With 6 bases removed from V and 1 base from J, the gap between germline ends came to 10 bases.

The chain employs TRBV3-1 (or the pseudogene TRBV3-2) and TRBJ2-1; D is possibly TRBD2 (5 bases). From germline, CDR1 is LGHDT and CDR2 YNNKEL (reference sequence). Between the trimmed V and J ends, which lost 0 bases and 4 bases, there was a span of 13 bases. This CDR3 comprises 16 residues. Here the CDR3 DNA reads TGTGCCAGCAGCCAAGATTGGAGCGGCGAGTACAATGAGCAGTTCTTC. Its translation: CASSQDWSGEYNEQFF.

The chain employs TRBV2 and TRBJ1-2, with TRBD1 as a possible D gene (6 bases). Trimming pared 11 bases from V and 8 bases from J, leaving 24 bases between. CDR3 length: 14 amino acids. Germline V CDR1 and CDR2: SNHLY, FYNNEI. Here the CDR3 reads CASARDNYYEGYTF. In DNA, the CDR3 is TGTGCCTCTGCCCGGGACAACTATTATGAGGGCTACACCTTC.

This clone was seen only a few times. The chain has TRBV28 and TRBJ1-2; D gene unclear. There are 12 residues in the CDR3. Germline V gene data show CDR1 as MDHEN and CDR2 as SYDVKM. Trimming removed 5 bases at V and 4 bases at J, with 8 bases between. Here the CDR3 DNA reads TGTGCCAGCAGTCCCTCTGGCTATGGCTACACCTTC. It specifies CASSPSGYGYTF.

CDR3 bases: TGTGCCAGCAGCTTATTGAGCTCCTATAATTCACCCCTCCACTTT. Protein sequence: CASSLLSSYNSPLHF. The chain has TRBV7-6 and TRBJ1-6, with D hard to call. Per the germline V gene, CDR1 is SGHVS and CDR2 is FNYEAQ. This CDR3 contains 15 residues. Trimming left V 2 bases short and J 0 bases short, with 5 bases between. Using reference TRBV7-6 and TRBJ1-6 for the parts outside the CDR3, the full variable domain is GAGVSQSPRYKVTKRGQDVALRCDPISGHVSLYWYRQALGQGPEFLTYFNYEAQQDKSGLPNDRFSAERPEGSISTLTIQRTEQRDSAMYRCASSLLSSYNSPLHFGNGTRLTVT.

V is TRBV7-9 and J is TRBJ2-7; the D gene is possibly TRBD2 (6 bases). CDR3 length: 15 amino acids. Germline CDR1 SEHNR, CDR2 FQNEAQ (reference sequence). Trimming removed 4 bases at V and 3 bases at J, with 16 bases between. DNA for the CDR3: TGTGCCAGCAGCTCCCTGGGGGGAAACTACTACGAGCAGTACTTC. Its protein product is CASSSLGGNYYEQYF.

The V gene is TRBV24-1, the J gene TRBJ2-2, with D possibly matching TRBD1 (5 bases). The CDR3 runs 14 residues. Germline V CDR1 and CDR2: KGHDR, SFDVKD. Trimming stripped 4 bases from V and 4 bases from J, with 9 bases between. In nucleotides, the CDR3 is TGTGCCACCAGTGAGGGGCAATTCACCGGGGAGCTGTTTTTT. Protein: CATSEGQFTGELFF.